The present T cell receptor (beta chain) was sequenced within a study of T cell changes during pregnancy in multiple sclerosis. This table comes from immunoSEQ multiplex PCR, and its TCRdb copy is limited to in-frame clones, with some not included. The sample yields 35,000 to 45,000 clones, almost 90% seen once. Germline values: CDR1 LNHNV, CDR2 YYDKDF (reference sequence). The CDR3 spans 16 residues. The J segment lost 4 bases and the V segment lost 1 base, leaving 1 base of the junction unmatched. The source is a female donor in good health, enrolled as a control in a pregnancy study. The sequencing here drew on peripheral blood, taken in the second trimester of pregnancy. V usage is TRBV15 and J usage is TRBJ2-1, with 13 bases that match TRBD2. Written as DNA, the CDR3 is TGTGCCACCAGCAGAGGGGGACTAGCGGGGTACAATGAGCAGTTCTTC. It is translated as CATSRGGLAGYNEQFF.